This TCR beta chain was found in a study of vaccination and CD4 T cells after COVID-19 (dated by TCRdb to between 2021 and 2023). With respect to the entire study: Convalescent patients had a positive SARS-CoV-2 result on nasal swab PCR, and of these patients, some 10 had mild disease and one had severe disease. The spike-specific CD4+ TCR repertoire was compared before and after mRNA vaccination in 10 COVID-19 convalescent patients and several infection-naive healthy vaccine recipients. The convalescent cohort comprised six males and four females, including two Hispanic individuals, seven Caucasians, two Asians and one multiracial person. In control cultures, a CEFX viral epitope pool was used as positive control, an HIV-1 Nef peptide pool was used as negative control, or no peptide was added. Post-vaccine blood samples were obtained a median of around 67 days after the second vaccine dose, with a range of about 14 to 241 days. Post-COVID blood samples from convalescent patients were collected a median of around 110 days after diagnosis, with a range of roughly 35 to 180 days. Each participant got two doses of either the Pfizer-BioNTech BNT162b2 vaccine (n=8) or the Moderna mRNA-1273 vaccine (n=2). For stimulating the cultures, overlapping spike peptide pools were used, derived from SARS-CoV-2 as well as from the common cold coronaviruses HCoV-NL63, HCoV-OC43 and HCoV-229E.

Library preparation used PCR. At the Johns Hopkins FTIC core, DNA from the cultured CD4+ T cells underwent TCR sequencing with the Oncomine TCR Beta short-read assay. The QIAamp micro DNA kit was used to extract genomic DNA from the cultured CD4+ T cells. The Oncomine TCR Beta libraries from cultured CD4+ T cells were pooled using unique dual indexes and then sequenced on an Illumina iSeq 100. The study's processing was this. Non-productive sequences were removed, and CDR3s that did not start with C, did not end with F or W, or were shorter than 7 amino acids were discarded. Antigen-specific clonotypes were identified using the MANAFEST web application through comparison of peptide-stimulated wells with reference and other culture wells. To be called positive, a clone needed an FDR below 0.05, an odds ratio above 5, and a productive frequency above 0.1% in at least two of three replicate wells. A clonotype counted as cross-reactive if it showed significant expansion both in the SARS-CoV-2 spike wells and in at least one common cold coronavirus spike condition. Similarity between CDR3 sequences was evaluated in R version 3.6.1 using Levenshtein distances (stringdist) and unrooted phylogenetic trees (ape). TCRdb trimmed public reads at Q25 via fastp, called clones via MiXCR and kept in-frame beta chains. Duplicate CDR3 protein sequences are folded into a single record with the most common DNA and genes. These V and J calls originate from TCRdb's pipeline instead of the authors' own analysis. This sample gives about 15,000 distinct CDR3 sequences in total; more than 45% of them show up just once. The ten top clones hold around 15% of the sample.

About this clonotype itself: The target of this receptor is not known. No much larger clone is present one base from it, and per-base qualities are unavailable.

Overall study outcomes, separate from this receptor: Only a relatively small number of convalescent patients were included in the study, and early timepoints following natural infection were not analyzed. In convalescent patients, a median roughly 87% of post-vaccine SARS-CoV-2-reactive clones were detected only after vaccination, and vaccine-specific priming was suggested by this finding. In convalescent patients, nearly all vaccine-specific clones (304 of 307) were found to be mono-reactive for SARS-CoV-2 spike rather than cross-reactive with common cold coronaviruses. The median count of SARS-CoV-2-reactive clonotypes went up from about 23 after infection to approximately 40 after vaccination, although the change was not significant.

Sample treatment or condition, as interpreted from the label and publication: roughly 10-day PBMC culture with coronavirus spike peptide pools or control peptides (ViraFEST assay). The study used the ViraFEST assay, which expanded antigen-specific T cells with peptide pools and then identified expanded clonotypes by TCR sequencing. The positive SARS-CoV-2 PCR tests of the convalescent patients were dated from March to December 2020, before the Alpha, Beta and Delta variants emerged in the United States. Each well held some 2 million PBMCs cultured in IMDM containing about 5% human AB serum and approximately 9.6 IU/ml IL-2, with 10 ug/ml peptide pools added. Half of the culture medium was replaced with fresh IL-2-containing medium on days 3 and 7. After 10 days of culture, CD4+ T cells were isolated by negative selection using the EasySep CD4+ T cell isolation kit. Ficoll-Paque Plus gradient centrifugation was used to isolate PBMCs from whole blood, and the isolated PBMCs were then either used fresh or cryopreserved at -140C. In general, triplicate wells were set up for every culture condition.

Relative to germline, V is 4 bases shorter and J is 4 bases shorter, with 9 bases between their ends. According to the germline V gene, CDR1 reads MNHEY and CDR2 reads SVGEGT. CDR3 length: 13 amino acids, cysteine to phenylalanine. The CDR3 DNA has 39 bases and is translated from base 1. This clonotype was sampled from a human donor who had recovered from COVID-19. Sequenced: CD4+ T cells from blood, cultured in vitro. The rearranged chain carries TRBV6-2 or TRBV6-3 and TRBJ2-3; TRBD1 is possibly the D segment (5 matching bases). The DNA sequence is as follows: TGTGCCAGCAGTTGGCAGGGTGCAGATACGCAGTATTTT. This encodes CASSWQGADTQYF.